This T cell receptor (beta chain) emerged from a study of vaccination effects on CD4 cells after COVID-19. Before sequencing took place, the ViraFEST assay used viral peptide pools to expand antigen-specific CD4+ T cells. Culture lasted under 13 days before CD4+ T cell isolation. SARS-CoV-2 infected the person between March and December 2020, as confirmed by PCR. Assay used: immunoSEQ multiplex PCR; TCRdb lists only in-frame clones, some missing. The sample carries 40,000 or so clones, around 74% recorded once. Of note for this clone: Its target is not known.

Trimming took 2 bases from V and 0 from J, leaving 11 bases between them. The CDR3 sequence is 15 residues long. Germline lookup yields CDR1 MNHEY and CDR2 SMNVEV (reference sequence). The genes are TRBV27 and TRBJ2-7; D is ambiguous. The sequence was collected from a human donor who had a prior SARS-CoV-2 infection. This specimen was CD4+ T cells from PBMCs cultured with a peptide pool, taken before COVID-19 vaccination. CDR3 sequence (DNA): TGTGCCAGCAGTTTAATTCCATTTAGCTCCTACGAGCAGTACTTC. Protein sequence: CASSLIPFSSYEQYF.